These 3 T cell receptor beta chains were all obtained from the same sample, sequenced in a study of blood T cell repertoires in COVID-19. Method: immunoSEQ multiplex PCR; TCRdb's copy keeps in-frame clones and lacks some. The sample lists 95,000 to 100,000 clones, 85% occurring once. The sequenced material came from peripheral blood. These receptors originate from a woman between 65 and 79 years old with active or convalescent COVID-19.

The chain combines TRBV19 with TRBJ1-5, with 7 bases fitting TRBD1. The CDR3 consists of 15 residues. CDR1 LNHDA and CDR2 SQIVND come from the germline V gene (reference sequence). V was pared by 4 bases and J by 1 base, with 4 bases of the junction left unmatched. The CDR3 nucleotides read TGTGCCAGTAGTAGAGGACAGGCGAGCAATCAGCCCCAGCATTTT. This translates into CASSRGQASNQPQHF. Drawing the rest from reference TRBV19 and TRBJ1-5, the complete variable domain is DGGITQSPKYLFRKEGQNVTLSCEQNLNHDAMYWYRQDPGQGLRLIYYSQIVNDFQKGDIAEGYSVSREKKESFPLTVTSAQKNPTAFYLCASSRGQASNQPQHFGDGTRLSIL.

This chain joins TRBV15 and TRBJ2-5; 9 bases are shared with TRBD1. This CDR3 spans 14 amino acids. Per germline, CDR1 LNHNV and CDR2 YYDKDF (reference sequence). The V segment lost 5 bases and the J segment 5 bases; nucleotides outside the gene matches: 6. The CDR3, as DNA: TGTGCCACCAGCGAACAGGGGGCGCTTGAGACCCAGTACTTC. Translated, it gives CATSEQGALETQYF.

This clone was seen only a few times. The V gene is TRBV3-1 (or the pseudogene TRBV3-2), the J gene TRBJ2-2, with 14 bases aligning to TRBD2. The V and J ends lost 4 bases and 8 bases, in that order; junction bases with no gene match: 6. The length of the CDR3 is 16 residues. Germline CDR1 and CDR2: LGHDT and YNNKEL (reference sequence). For the CDR3, the DNA is TGTGCCAGCAGCCCGGGACTAGCGGGAGCTCGGGGGGAGCTGTTTTTT. Translating it yields CASSPGLAGARGELFF.